The 15 T cell receptor beta chains below were found in one sample sequenced in a study of T-cell reconstitution after alpha-beta-depleted transplantation in children. During its preparation, the TCRbeta library received unique molecular identifiers. TCRdb passed the PCR reads through MiXCR, listing each CDR3 protein once. The data contain fewer than 130,000 distinct CDR3 sequences, around 10% of them singletons. The sequences come from PBMCs from the stem cell graft donor, collected from the stem cell graft. The receptors stem from a human donor who donated a stem cell graft to a child with acute lymphoblastic leukemia.

In its sample, this clonotype was seen many times. The chain combines TRBV5-1 with TRBJ1-5; D uncertain. The CDR3 consists of 16 residues. V was shortened by 5 bases and J by 0 bases, with 15 bases between the two germline ends. CDR1 SGHRS and CDR2 YFSETQ come from the germline V gene. CDR3 DNA: TGCGCCAGCAGACCCTACGCCGACGGTAGCAATCAGCCCCAGCATTTT. Protein sequence: CASRPYADGSNQPQHF.

At least ten counts were recorded for this clonotype. The gene calls are TRBV3-1 and TRBJ2-3, with a weak D call TRBD2 (5 bases). The germline V gene has CDR1 LGHDT and CDR2 YNNKEL (reference sequence). CDR3 size: 13 residues. Trimming removed 0 bases from V and 14 bases from J, with 15 bases in between. The CDR3 reads CASSQDVGGSRYF. Written as DNA, the CDR3 is TGTGCCAGCAGCCAAGATGTGGGCGGGTCCCGGTATTTT.

Many counts were recorded for this clonotype. The V and J genes are TRBV4-3 and TRBJ1-4; maybe TRBD1 (5 bases). There are 16 residues in the CDR3. The germline V gene encodes CDR1 LGHNA and CDR2 YSLEER. V gave up 0 bases and J gave up 8 bases, with 16 bases separating them. The DNA of the CDR3 is TGCGCCAGCAGCCAAGACGGGGCCCGGGTCTCCGAAAAACTGTTTTTT. This codes for CASSQDGARVSEKLFF.

This clonotype showed up many times. The chain has TRBV7-2 and TRBJ2-7, with TRBD2 identical over 8 bases. Trimming took 2 bases from V and 7 from J; bases not matched to a gene: 13. The CDR3 is 16 residues long. The germline V gene has CDR1 SGHTA and CDR2 FQGNSA. The CDR3 bases are TGTGCCAGCAGCTTATACCAAAAGCGGGGGATGGGGGAGCAGTACTTC. Translated, it gives CASSLYQKRGMGEQYF.

On this clonotype: One base away lies a much larger clone, so this may be a sequencing read error. The rearrangement links TRBV19 to TRBJ1-2; 11 bases align to TRBD1. The CDR3 consists of 17 residues. Germline CDR1 and CDR2: LNHDA and SQIVND (reference sequence). Unmatched junction bases numbered 9, after V lost 2 bases and J lost 4 bases. CDR3 sequence reads: CASSISGTGGPSYGYTF. CDR3 DNA sequence: TGTGCCAGTAGTATAAGTGGGACAGGGGGACCATCCTATGGCTACACCTTC.

This clonotype was recorded many times. This chain joins TRBV5-1 and TRBJ2-2; D is possibly TRBD1 (5 bases). The CDR3 is 16 amino acids. The V and J ends lost 0 bases and 0 bases respectively, with 9 bases between them. Germline loops: CDR1 SGHRS, CDR2 YFSETQ. CDR3 sequence: CASSLEGAPNTGELFF. The CDR3 coding sequence is TGCGCCAGCAGCTTGGAAGGGGCACCGAACACCGGGGAGCTGTTTTTT.

About this clonotype: Since a much larger clone is just one base distant, this may be a read error. The gene calls are TRBV6-2 or TRBV6-3 and TRBJ2-7; 12 positions match TRBD2. The length of the CDR3 is 14 residues. CDR1 is MNHEY, CDR2 SVGEGT, per germline. Trimming took 8 bases from V and 5 from J; bases not matched to a gene: 7. The CDR3, as DNA: TGTGCCAGCCAGACTAGCGGGAGAACCAACGAGCAGTACTTC. This gives the protein CASQTSGRTNEQYF.

This clonotype was counted many times. The V call is TRBV19, the J call TRBJ2-1, with 11 bases lining up with TRBD2. CDR1 LNHDA and CDR2 SQIVND come from the germline V gene (reference sequence). The junction had 18 bases not matched to a gene; V was cut back by 4 bases and J by 10 bases. The CDR3 loop spans 18 amino acids. The CDR3 protein is CASSNPGLAGGLNGEQFF. The DNA of the CDR3 is TGTGCCAGTAGTAACCCCGGTTTAGCGGGAGGGCTTAATGGAGAGCAGTTCTTC. The entire variable domain, with the rest obtained from reference TRBV19 and TRBJ2-1, is as follows: DGGITQSPKYLFRKEGQNVTLSCEQNLNHDAMYWYRQDPGQGLRLIYYSQIVNDFQKGDIAEGYSVSREKKESFPLTVTSAQKNPTAFYLCASSNPGLAGGLNGEQFFGPGTRLTVL.

This clonotype was seen many times. V gene TRBV12-3 or TRBV12-4 combines with J gene TRBJ1-1; D uncertain. The CDR3 is 15 amino acids. V lost 4 bases and J 1 base, leaving 13 bases between the germline ends. The CDR3 sequence is CASSYPWAANTEAFF. As DNA, the CDR3 is TGTGCCAGCAGTTACCCGTGGGCAGCGAACACTGAAGCTTTCTTT.

This clonotype was picked up many times. J is TRBJ1-2 and V is TRBV20-1, with 7 bases fitting TRBD1. V lost 2 bases to trimming and J lost 0 bases; unmatched junction nucleotides: 6. Germline CDR1 DFQATT, CDR2 SNEGSKA (reference sequence). There are 15 residues in the CDR3. CDR3: CSARKDRPTNYGYTF. The CDR3 nucleotides read TGCAGTGCTAGAAAGGACAGGCCCACTAACTATGGCTACACCTTC.

This clonotype was seen many times. The chain carries TRBV6-5 and TRBJ2-1; D may be TRBD1 or TRBD2 (5 bases each). Germline loops: CDR1 MNHEY, CDR2 SVGAGI. With 0 bases removed from V and 0 bases from J, the gap between germline ends came to 18 bases. This CDR3 comprises 19 residues. CDR3 loop: CASSYSPTGQRGSYNEQFF. The CDR3 region has the DNA TGTGCCAGCAGTTACTCTCCAACAGGACAACGGGGCTCCTACAATGAGCAGTTCTTC.

The rearrangement joins TRBV30 to TRBJ2-1; D is perhaps TRBD2 (5 bases). The CDR3 is 11 amino acids. Trimming took off 1 base at V and 9 bases at J, with 7 bases between the two ends. Germline CDR1 is GTSNPN and CDR2 is SVGIG (reference sequence). DNA of the CDR3: TGTGCCTGGAGTGGGAGGAGTGAGCAGTTCTTC. Amino acid sequence: CAWSGRSEQFF.

The sample holds many counts of this clonotype. The chain uses TRBV25-1 and TRBJ2-3, with 10 bases lining up with TRBD1. This CDR3 is 18 amino acids long. From germline, CDR1 is MGHDK and CDR2 SYGVNS. With 1 base clipped from V and 2 bases from J, the junction kept 9 bases outside the gene matches. CDR3 nucleotide sequence: TGTGCCAGCAGTGAATGGCCGGGACAGGGGCCCCACACAGATACGCAGTATTTT. This gives the protein CASSEWPGQGPHTDTQYF.

This clonotype was recorded at least ten times. The V and J genes are TRBV28 and TRBJ2-1, with TRBD1 identical over 9 bases. The CDR3 spans 17 residues. Germline V gene sequence: CDR1 MDHEN, CDR2 SYDVKM. V trimming: 1 base; J trimming: 0 bases; junction bases outside the gene matches: 4. The CDR3 nucleotides are TGTGCCAGCAGTTTATTAGGGACAGGGAGCTCCTACAATGAGCAGTTCTTC. This sequence encodes CASSLLGTGSSYNEQFF.

This clonotype came up many times. The gene calls are TRBV27 and TRBJ2-7; TRBD1 matches at 7 bases. Germline V lookup: CDR1 MNHEY, CDR2 SMNVEV (reference sequence). V dropped 6 bases and J dropped 7; count of bases not matched to a gene: 12. This CDR3 is built from 14 residues. The CDR3 nucleotides read TGTGCCAGCAGCTATGACAGGGTCCAAGGAGAGCAGTACTTC. Translation gives CASSYDRVQGEQYF.